The rows below give T cell receptor beta chains drawn from one sample of a study of blood T cells in healthy people across ages. TCRdb passed the 5' RACE reads through MiXCR, listing each CDR3 protein once. The sample contains 1.5 million or so distinct CDR3 sequences, approximately 43% of which appear only once. Specimen: blood. The receptors here all came from a woman younger than 35 in good health. The CDR3 runs from the conserved cysteine through the conserved F or W. D genes are given only for firm matches. Size tells how often a clone was seen (once, few, many) or the class of an expanded clone, and some rows leave it out.

TRBV9,few,NA,TRBJ2-5,CASSVAGSPTQYF,TGTGCCAGCAGCGTAGCGGGGTCGCCTACCCAGTACTTC
TRBV20-1,NA,NA,TRBJ1-2,CSARPGASYGYTF,TGCAGTGCTAGGCCCGGGGCCTCCTATGGCTACACCTTC
TRBV29-1,NA,NA,TRBJ2-7,CSVEDPRTYEQYF,TGCAGCGTTGAAGACCCTCGGACCTACGAGCAGTACTTC
TRBV10-3,NA,NA,TRBJ1-1,CAISESERTIAEAFF,TGTGCCATCAGTGAGTCCGAACGGACTATCGCTGAAGCTTTCTTT
TRBV20-1,NA,NA,TRBJ2-1,CSARDHSVRGSSYNEQFF,TGCAGTGCTAGAGATCATTCGGTCCGGGGATCCTCCTACAATGAGCAGTTCTTC
TRBV27,once,TRBD1,TRBJ1-4,CASKDPGQTNEKLFF,TGTGCCAGCAAAGACCCGGGACAGACTAATGAAAAACTGTTTTTT
TRBV7-6,NA,TRBD2,TRBJ2-3,CASSFRLAGAGTDTQYF,TGTGCCAGCAGCTTCCGACTAGCGGGAGCGGGGACAGATACGCAGTATTTT
TRBV29-1,few,NA,TRBJ1-2,CSAGTLVDGYTF,TGCAGCGCCGGGACATTAGTTGATGGCTACACCTTC
TRBV20-1,NA,NA,TRBJ2-3,CSARNPIRLTDMQYF,TGCAGTGCTAGAAATCCTATCCGCCTCACAGATATGCAGTATTTT
TRBV6-2/TRBV6-3,NA,TRBD2,TRBJ2-3,CASSYSLAGKHIDTQYF,TGTGCCAGCAGTTACTCCCTAGCGGGGAAGCATATAGATACGCAGTATTTT
TRBV12-3/TRBV12-4,NA,NA,TRBJ1-1,CAGSLALRGPNTEAFF,TGTGCCGGCAGTTTAGCGCTACGGGGCCCGAACACTGAAGCTTTCTTT
TRBV6-5,NA,NA,TRBJ1-1,CASSGGVHTEAFF,TGTGCCAGCAGTGGCGGTGTTCACACTGAAGCTTTCTTT
TRBV29-1,few,TRBD1,TRBJ2-7,CSVEDWDRGSYEQYF,TGCAGCGTTGAAGATTGGGACAGGGGCTCCTACGAGCAGTACTTC
TRBV4-3,NA,TRBD1,TRBJ2-7,CASSQDAGGISYEQYF,TGCGCCAGCAGCCAAGATGCAGGGGGCATCTCCTACGAGCAGTACTTC
TRBV10-3,few,NA,TRBJ1-5,CAISTGTLDNQPQHF,TGTGCCATCAGCACCGGGACTCTTGACAATCAGCCCCAGCATTTT
TRBV20-1,NA,NA,TRBJ2-7,CSARAPTGSSSYEQYF,TGCAGTGCTAGAGCCCCGACAGGTTCTAGCTCCTACGAGCAGTACTTC
TRBV7-2,few,NA,TRBJ2-5,CASSLRSGEETQYF,TGTGCCAGCAGCTTAAGGTCAGGGGAAGAGACCCAGTACTTC
TRBV24-1,few,NA,TRBJ2-2,CATSDLGGTNTGELFF,TGTGCCACCAGTGATTTGGGCGGGACGAACACCGGGGAGCTGTTTTTT
TRBV25-1,NA,TRBD1,TRBJ2-7,CASSESGGEQYF,TGTGCCAGCAGTGAATCAGGGGGCGAGCAGTACTTC
TRBV6-5,NA,NA,TRBJ2-7,CASSIGQTYERYF,TGTGCCAGCAGCATCGGACAGACCTACGAGAGGTACTTC
TRBV6-6,NA,NA,TRBJ1-5,CASSYVQFGQPQHF,TGTGCCAGCAGTTATGTACAGTTCGGTCAGCCCCAGCATTTT
TRBV12-3/TRBV12-4,few,TRBD2,TRBJ2-1,CASSLGRGEYNEQFF,TGTGCCAGCAGTTTAGGCCGGGGGGAATACAATGAGCAGTTCTTC
TRBV20-1,few,TRBD1,TRBJ1-1,CSARKTGRRDTEAFF,TGCAGTGCTAGAAAGACAGGGCGTCGGGACACTGAAGCTTTCTTT
TRBV6-2/TRBV6-3,NA,NA,TRBJ2-1,CASSRPPDEQFF,TGTGCCAGCAGCCGGCCTCCCGATGAGCAGTTCTTC
TRBV27,NA,NA,TRBJ2-7,CASSLGALQSTYEQYF,TGTGCCAGCAGTTTAGGGGCGCTACAGAGTACCTACGAGCAGTACTTC
TRBV7-2,NA,NA,TRBJ1-4,CASSPDGRNEKLFF,TGTGCCAGCAGCCCGGACGGACGTAATGAAAAACTGTTTTTT
TRBV2,few,NA,TRBJ1-2,CASSENLSLRAGGYGYTF,TGTGCCAGCAGTGAAAACCTCTCCCTCAGGGCCGGGGGCTATGGCTACACCTTC
TRBV20-1,NA,TRBD1,TRBJ2-5,CSASSRGLGEQYF,TGCAGTGCTAGTTCCAGGGGGCTCGGTGAGCAGTACTTC
TRBV20-1,few,NA,TRBJ2-3,CSAGRGADTDTQYF,TGCAGTGCTGGGCGGGGTGCAGACACAGATACGCAGTATTTT
TRBV20-1,NA,NA,TRBJ1-1,CSATPRGGNTEAFF,TGCAGTGCTACTCCCAGGGGTGGGAACACTGAAGCTTTCTTT
TRBV6-5,NA,NA,TRBJ2-1,CASSYSGGQIYEQFF,TGTGCCAGCAGTTACTCGGGGGGGCAGATCTACGAGCAGTTCTTC
TRBV9,NA,NA,TRBJ1-2,CASSASPSYGYTF,TGTGCCAGCAGCGCTTCCCCGTCATATGGCTACACCTTC
TRBV2,NA,NA,TRBJ2-3,CASRAPIAVTQYF,TGTGCCAGCAGGGCACCGATCGCGGTCACGCAGTATTTT
TRBV6-5,few,NA,TRBJ1-2,CASSDGGIYGYTF,TGTGCCAGCAGCGACGGGGGGATCTATGGCTACACCTTC
TRBV7-2,NA,NA,TRBJ2-7,CASSTQTGNSYEQYF,TGTGCCAGCAGCACCCAGACAGGAAACTCCTACGAGCAGTACTTC
TRBV5-1,NA,NA,TRBJ2-5,CASSVETPETQYF,TGCGCCAGCAGCGTAGAGACGCCCGAGACCCAGTACTTC
TRBV15,NA,NA,TRBJ2-4,CATSRDRRGGTNIQYF,TGTGCCACCAGCAGAGATCGGAGGGGTGGAACAAACATTCAGTACTTC
TRBV5-1,NA,NA,TRBJ2-6,CASSLDGDSGANVLTF,TGCGCCAGCAGCTTGGACGGGGACTCTGGGGCCAACGTCCTGACTTTC